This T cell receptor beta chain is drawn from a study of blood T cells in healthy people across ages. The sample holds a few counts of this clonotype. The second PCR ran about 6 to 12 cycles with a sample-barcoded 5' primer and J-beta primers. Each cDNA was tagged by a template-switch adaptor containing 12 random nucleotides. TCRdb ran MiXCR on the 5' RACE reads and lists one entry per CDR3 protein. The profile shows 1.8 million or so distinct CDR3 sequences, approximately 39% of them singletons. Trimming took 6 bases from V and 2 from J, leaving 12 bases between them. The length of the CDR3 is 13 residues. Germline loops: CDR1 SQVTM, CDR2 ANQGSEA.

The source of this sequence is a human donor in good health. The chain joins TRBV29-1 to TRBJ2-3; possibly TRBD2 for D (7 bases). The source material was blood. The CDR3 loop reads CSVKGGLTDTQYF. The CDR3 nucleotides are TGCAGCGTCAAGGGGGGGCTCACAGATACGCAGTATTTT.